A single T cell receptor beta chain is shown here with its context. This record comes from a study of blood T cell repertoires in COVID-19. Unmatched junction bases numbered 12, after V lost 6 bases and J lost 2 bases. The CDR3 has 16 residues. Germline CDR1 is LNHDA and CDR2 is SQIVND (reference sequence). Measured with immunoSEQ multiplex PCR; TCRdb has only the in-frame clones, and not every one. The sample has 150,000 to 200,000 clones, about 80% seen once. The sequence derives from a woman between 65 and 79 years old with acute or convalescent COVID-19. The chain employs TRBV19 and TRBJ1-2; 7 nucleotides align to TRBD1. Input material: peripheral blood. The CDR3 protein is CASSTRQGDSNYGYTF. Written as DNA, the CDR3 is TGTGCCAGTAGCACGCGGCAGGGGGACTCGAACTATGGCTACACCTTC. Full variable domain (rest looked up from reference TRBV19 and TRBJ1-2): DGGITQSPKYLFRKEGQNVTLSCEQNLNHDAMYWYRQDPGQGLRLIYYSQIVNDFQKGDIAEGYSVSREKKESFPLTVTSAQKNPTAFYLCASSTRQGDSNYGYTFGSGTRLTVV.